This T cell receptor beta chain was retrieved from a study of monozygotic twins with inflammatory bowel disease. General observations from the study: TCRbeta inverse Simpson diversity was decreased in IBD patients versus healthy co-twins. Patients received differing immunosuppressive treatments, which may have added variability to their repertoires.

This CDR3 is 15 amino acids long. CDR1 KGHSH and CDR2 LQKENI come from the germline V gene. Concerning this clonotype: The antigen remains unidentified.

UMIs that had a 6-nucleotide sample barcode were put in using template switching. Nested amplification of TCRalpha and TCRbeta cDNA involved two PCRs of approximately 16 and 10 cycles. TCRdb reprocessed the 5' RACE reads and reports one entry per CDR3 protein, with no DNA. The sample spans some 210,000 distinct CDR3 sequences; the ten largest clones claim 1.6%. The sequence was obtained from a human donor with ulcerative colitis or Crohn's disease, or a healthy co-twin of an affected twin (not recorded which). The chain has TRBV18 and TRBJ1-2. Sequences were obtained from blood. The CDR3 sequence is CASSPNRDTNYGYTF. Full variable domain (rest looked up from reference TRBV18 and TRBJ1-2): NAGVMQNPRHLVRRRGQEARLRCSPMKGHSHVYWYRQLPEEGLKFMVYLQKENIIDESGMPKERFSAEFPKEGPSILRIQQVVRGDSAAYFCASSPNRDTNYGYTFGSGTRLTVV.